This T cell receptor beta chain was observed in a study of blood T cell repertoires in COVID-19. CDR3 size: 14 residues. Germline values: CDR1 SEHNR, CDR2 FQNEAQ (reference sequence). J gave up 4 bases and V 8 bases, and 8 bases lay outside the gene matches. Method: immunoSEQ multiplex PCR; TCRdb's copy keeps in-frame clones and lacks some. The sample holds roughly 300,000 clones, approximately 84% seen once. The V and J genes are TRBV7-9 and TRBJ2-5; 9 bases line up with TRBD2. The clonotype comes from a human donor with COVID-19, enrolled during active disease. The donor label of this sample is uncertain. Specimen: peripheral blood. The CDR3 protein is CASVIAGEAETQYF. The CDR3 bases are TGTGCCAGCGTAATAGCGGGGGAGGCAGAGACCCAGTACTTC.